What follows are 23 T cell receptor beta chains derived from one specimen sequenced in a study of shared clonotypes between healthy human individuals. Sequencing was performed with immunoSEQ multiplex PCR; in TCRdb, only in-frame clones are kept and a portion is missing. The data show approximately 720,000 clones, 90% to 95% seen once. Naive CD8 cells comprised CD45RO-negative, CCR7-positively selected cells, excluding terminally differentiated effector memory CD45RA+ cells. The sequencing sample was made of naive CD8+ T cells sorted from blood. These TCRs come from a young man in good health.

This chain joins TRBV28 and TRBJ2-4; the match to TRBD1 covers 8 bases. Per the germline V gene, CDR1 is MDHEN and CDR2 is SYDVKM. J gave up 5 bases and V 5 bases, and 5 bases lay outside the gene matches. This CDR3 has 14 amino acids. The CDR3 sequence is CASSPDRGENIQYF. The CDR3 DNA reads TGTGCCAGCAGTCCCGACAGGGGAGAAAACATTCAGTACTTC.

V and J are TRBV7-9 and TRBJ1-5; no definite D call. From germline, CDR1 is SEHNR and CDR2 FQNEAQ (reference sequence). This CDR3 contains 15 residues. Trimming stripped 4 bases from V and 3 bases from J, with 13 bases between. For the CDR3, the DNA is TGTGCCAGCAGCTCTCATACAGTCACCAATCAGCCCCAGCATTTT. It translates to CASSSHTVTNQPQHF.

The genes are TRBV28 and TRBJ1-3; possibly TRBD1 for D (6 bases). The ends were cut back, 6 bases at V and 2 bases at J, with 11 bases in the middle. This CDR3 is 14 amino acids long. CDR1 MDHEN and CDR2 SYDVKM come from the germline V gene. CDR3 sequence (DNA): TGTGCCAGCAGCCGGACAGTACCTGGAAACACCATATATTTT. Its protein is CASSRTVPGNTIYF.

As to this clone: Within the sample, other DNA sequences also encode this same CDR3. The rearrangement joins TRBV27 to TRBJ1-1; a weak D match, TRBD1 (5 bases). This CDR3 comprises 14 residues. Germline values: CDR1 MNHEY, CDR2 SMNVEV (reference sequence). V shed 3 bases and J shed 4 bases, with 12 bases lying between them. CDR3 sequence reads: CASSFGGLGTEAFF. The CDR3 nucleotides are TGTGCCAGCAGTTTTGGGGGACTGGGCACTGAAGCTTTCTTT.

The rearrangement joins TRBV11-3 to TRBJ2-7, with 8 bases that match TRBD2. Looked up from germline, CDR1 is SGHNT and CDR2 is YENEEA. The CDR3 contains 15 residues. V shed 1 base, J shed 3 bases, and the junction held 5 bases outside the gene matches. Here the CDR3 DNA reads TGTGCCAGCAGCTTAGGAAGCGGGAGTATCTACGAGCAGTACTTC. Its translation: CASSLGSGSIYEQYF.

This clone was counted a few times. The CDR3 nucleotides are TGTGCCAGCGGAGGGGGTCATGAAGCTTTCTTT. Translation gives CASGGGHEAFF. The chain uses TRBV2 and TRBJ1-1, with TRBD1 as a possible D gene (6 bases). CDR1 and CDR2 from the germline V gene are SNHLY and FYNNEI. The germline V and J ends were trimmed by 8 bases and 7 bases, with 11 bases remaining between them. The CDR3 is 11 residues long. Supplemented by reference TRBV2 and TRBJ1-1, the full variable domain reads EPEVTQTPSHQVTQMGQEVILRCVPISNHLYFYWYRQILGQKVEFLVSFYNNEISEKSEIFDDQFSVERPDGSNFTLKIRSTKLEDSAMYFCASGGGHEAFFGQGTRLTVV.

The chain uses TRBV5-6 and TRBJ2-1, with D unclear. Trimming removed 4 bases from V and 0 bases from J, with 11 bases in between. The germline gives CDR1 SGHDT, CDR2 YYEEEE. CDR3 size: 15 residues. CDR3 DNA: TGTGCCAGCAGCACATACGAAGACTCCTACAATGAGCAGTTCTTC. This codes for CASSTYEDSYNEQFF. Combining the CDR3 with reference TRBV5-6 and TRBJ2-1 gives the whole variable domain DAGVTQSPTHLIKTRGQQVTLRCSPKSGHDTVSWYQQALGQGPQFIFQYYEEEERQRGNFPDRFSGHQFPNYSSELNVNALLLGDSALYLCASSTYEDSYNEQFFGPGTRLTVL.

This chain links TRBV28 with TRBJ2-5; maybe TRBD2 (6 bases). This CDR3 has 15 residues. Trimming removed 6 bases from V and 5 bases from J, with 19 bases in between. Germline V gene sequence: CDR1 MDHEN, CDR2 SYDVKM. The CDR3 protein is CASRALSGTGETQYF. CDR3 nucleotide sequence: TGTGCCAGCAGGGCACTTTCAGGGACTGGGGAGACCCAGTACTTC. Full variable domain (outside the CDR3, taken from reference TRBV28 and TRBJ2-5): DVKVTQSSRYLVKRTGEKVFLECVQDMDHENMFWYRQDPGLGLRLIYFSYDVKMKEKGDIPEGYSVSREKKERFSLILESASTNQTSMYLCASRALSGTGETQYFGPGTRLLVL.

The gene calls are TRBV11-2 and TRBJ1-3; a possible D gene is TRBD1 (6 bases). This CDR3 is built from 12 residues. V shed 5 bases and J shed 8 bases, with 10 bases lying between them. CDR1 is SGHAT, CDR2 FQNNGV, per germline. The CDR3 sequence: CASSPPGDTIYF. For the CDR3, the DNA is TGTGCCAGCAGCCCCCCAGGGGACACCATATATTTT.

The chain uses TRBV27 and TRBJ1-5; D might be TRBD1 (6 bases). The CDR3 has 12 residues. The germline V gene encodes CDR1 MNHEY and CDR2 SMNVEV (reference sequence). Trimming removed 3 bases from V and 6 bases from J, with 6 bases in between. The CDR3 reads CASSFRGQPQHF. CDR3 bases: TGTGCCAGCAGTTTCAGGGGTCAGCCCCAGCATTTT.

This clone was counted only a few times. At the DNA level, this CDR3 is encoded by other sequences in the same sample as well. The V and J genes are TRBV4-3 and TRBJ1-5; no clear D. Trimming pared 0 bases from V and 0 bases from J, leaving 6 bases between. CDR1 is LGHNA, CDR2 YSLEER, per germline. The CDR3 spans 15 residues. This CDR3 is CASSQDRYSNQPQHF. CDR3 nucleotide sequence: TGCGCCAGCAGCCAAGATAGATATAGCAATCAGCCCCAGCATTTT.

The chain employs TRBV15 and TRBJ2-7, with a weak D call TRBD1 (5 bases). CDR3 length: 14 residues. V lost 5 bases to trimming and J lost 2 bases, with 13 bases between them. Per the germline V gene, CDR1 is LNHNV and CDR2 is YYDKDF (reference sequence). The CDR3 sequence: CATSEWTLPYEQYF. The CDR3 DNA follows: TGTGCCACCAGCGAGTGGACACTTCCCTACGAGCAGTACTTC.

The genes are TRBV7-2 and TRBJ2-5; 12 bases are shared with TRBD2. The CDR3 contains 15 residues. Germline CDR1 SGHTA, CDR2 FQGNSA. The V and J ends lost 6 bases and 5 bases, in that order; junction bases with no gene match: 7. In DNA form, the CDR3 reads TGTGCCAGCAGGTTACTAGCGGGAGGCCGGGAGACCCAGTACTTC. This translates into CASRLLAGGRETQYF.

The genes are TRBV5-1 and TRBJ2-5; D may be TRBD1 (6 bases). This CDR3 is 14 amino acids long. Trimming took off 4 bases at V and 0 bases at J, with 10 bases between the two ends. CDR1 SGHRS and CDR2 YFSETQ come from the germline V gene. Written as DNA, the CDR3 is TGCGCCAGCAGCCAAGACAGGTACCAAGAGACCCAGTACTTC. This codes for CASSQDRYQETQYF.

The chain joins TRBV29-1 to TRBJ2-3; weak D call: TRBD2 (6 bases). With 5 bases removed from V and 2 bases from J, the gap between germline ends came to 11 bases. From germline, CDR1 is SQVTM and CDR2 ANQGSEA. The CDR3 has 13 amino acids. The CDR3 protein is CSVRGSDTDTQYF. The CDR3 nucleotides are TGCAGCGTTCGGGGGAGTGACACAGATACGCAGTATTTT.

The chain uses TRBV7-9 and TRBJ2-6; D is ambiguous. Germline assignment: CDR1 SEHNR and CDR2 FQNEAQ (reference sequence). The CDR3 has 16 amino acids. Trimming shortened V by 1 base and J by 4 bases, and 11 bases separated the two germline ends. CDR3 nucleotides: TGTGCCAGCAGCTTAGGCTTCGGAATGGGGGCCAACGTCCTGACTTTC. Amino acid sequence: CASSLGFGMGANVLTF.

V and J are TRBV4-2 and TRBJ2-7; TRBD1 matches 7 bases. Trimming cost V 4 bases and J 2 bases; bases outside gene matches: 29. CDR1 and CDR2 (germline): LGHNA, YNFKEQ. The CDR3 spans 22 residues. The DNA of the CDR3 is TGTGCCAGCAGCCCGGTCCTGGGACAGACCCCGTTTCAGGGTAGGAAAACCTACGAGCAGTACTTC. Its translation: CASSPVLGQTPFQGRKTYEQYF.

The chain uses TRBV9 and TRBJ2-2; D gene unclear. Germline-derived CDR1 and CDR2 are SGDLS and YYNGEE. This CDR3 spans 16 amino acids. The V gene lost 0 bases and the J gene lost 3 bases, with 12 bases spanning the gap. CDR3 nucleotide sequence: TGTGCCAGCAGCGTAGTACGAGCCCAACACACCGGGGAGCTGTTTTTT. Amino acid sequence: CASSVVRAQHTGELFF. Full variable domain (missing parts from reference TRBV9 and TRBJ2-2): DSGVTQTPKHLITATGQRVTLRCSPRSGDLSVYWYQQSLDQGLQFLIQYYNGEERAKGNILERFSAQQFPDLHSELNLSSLELGDSALYFCASSVVRAQHTGELFFGEGSRLTVL.

The chain joins TRBV7-8 to TRBJ1-2, with TRBD1 matching 9 bases. CDR3 length equals 15 residues. Germline-derived CDR1 and CDR2 are SGHVS and FQNEAQ. Germline trimming cut 4 bases from V and 4 bases from J; bases unmatched to any gene: 7. CDR3 DNA sequence: TGTGCCAGCAGCTCGGGACAGGGATACTCCTATGGCTACACCTTC. Translated: CASSSGQGYSYGYTF. Supplemented by reference TRBV7-8 and TRBJ1-2, the full variable domain reads GAGVSQSPRYKVAKRGQDVALRCDPISGHVSLFWYQQALGQGPEFLTYFQNEAQLDKSGLPSDRFFAERPEGSVSTLKIQRTQQEDSAVYLCASSSGQGYSYGYTFGSGTRLTVV.

This clone was picked up one time. The V call is TRBV7-9, the J call TRBJ2-1, with 7 bases aligning to TRBD2. This CDR3 has 18 residues. Trimming at V came to 1 base and at J to 0 bases, leaving 9 bases not matched to a gene. In germline, CDR1 is SEHNR, CDR2 FQNEAQ (reference sequence). The CDR3 DNA sequence: TGTGCCAGCAGCTTAGTTCTGGGGCGGGGGAGCTCCTACAATGAGCAGTTCTTC. Its protein product is CASSLVLGRGSSYNEQFF.

The gene calls are TRBV9 and TRBJ2-2; 9 bases line up with TRBD1. After removal of 4 bases from V and 2 bases from J, the junction contained 9 bases not matched to a gene. The CDR3 extends over 17 amino acids. Germline V gene sequence: CDR1 SGDLS, CDR2 YYNGEE. In DNA form, the CDR3 reads TGTGCCAGCAGCCAATCTGGACAGGGGTTTAACACCGGGGAGCTGTTTTTT. Its protein is CASSQSGQGFNTGELFF.

V usage is TRBV6-1 and J usage is TRBJ2-7, with D possibly matching TRBD1 (5 bases). There are 12 residues in the CDR3. V was pared by 2 bases and J by 5 bases, with 7 bases between. The V gene's germline CDR1 is MNHNS and CDR2 SASEGT. CDR3 DNA: TGTGCCAGCAGTGAACCAGGGAACGAGCAGTACTTC. This sequence encodes CASSEPGNEQYF.

The genes are TRBV7-9 and TRBJ2-2, with D perhaps given as TRBD1 or TRBD2 (5 bases each). This CDR3 is built from 15 residues. Germline lookup yields CDR1 SEHNR and CDR2 FQNEAQ (reference sequence). Trimming stripped 4 bases from V and 4 bases from J, with 13 bases between. The CDR3 sequence: CASSSTGTGTGELFF. The CDR3 DNA sequence: TGTGCCAGCAGCTCCACGGGGACCGGCACCGGGGAGCTGTTTTTT.